Given below is one T cell receptor beta chain in context. This specimen belongs to a study of T cell changes during pregnancy in multiple sclerosis. Sequenced by immunoSEQ multiplex PCR; TCRdb stores in-frame clones only, minus some. The sample yields roughly 50,000 clones, around 92% seen once. Germline CDR1 is MDHEN and CDR2 is SYDVKM. The CDR3 consists of 15 residues. Trimming took 4 bases from V and 3 from J; bases not matched to a gene: 4. The genes are TRBV28 and TRBJ1-1; TRBD1 matches 11 bases. This TCR came from a female donor with multiple sclerosis, enrolled in a pregnancy study. The specimen comprised CD4+ T cells from peripheral blood mononuclear cells, sampled in the third trimester of pregnancy. CDR3 in DNA: TGTGCCAGCAGTTCGGGGGGACAGGGGGACACTGAAGCTTTCTTT. Translating gives CASSSGGQGDTEAFF.